A selection of T cell receptor beta chains follows, all from one sample in a study of blood T cell repertoires in COVID-19. Data came from immunoSEQ multiplex PCR; TCRdb stores just in-frame clones and leaves some out. There are around 200,000 clones in the sample; 70% to 90% occur only once, and approximately 7.4% lies in the top ten. Input material: PBMCs or T cells enriched from blood (not recorded which). The origin of the receptors is a woman aged 40 to 50 with acute COVID-19. CDR3s include the opening cysteine and the closing phenylalanine or tryptophan. The D gene is left open where the match is weak. Clone size is given for some rows only: seen once, a few or many times, or a class if the clone is expanded.

clone_size,v_call,d_call,j_call,cdr3_nt,cdr3_aa
-,TRBV14,TRBD1,TRBJ1-2,TGTGCCAGCAGCCAAGGGCCCCCGGGACAGTTCTATGGCTACACCTTC,CASSQGPPGQFYGYTF
-,TRBV5-4,TRBD1,TRBJ1-2,TGTGCCAGCAGCCTGAATTCCGGGACAGGCTTAGGACCTAACTATGGCTACACCTTC,CASSLNSGTGLGPNYGYTF
-,TRBV9,TRBD2,TRBJ2-3,TGTGCCAGCAGCGTATCGACTAGCGGGGTCACAGATACGCAGTATTTT,CASSVSTSGVTDTQYF
-,TRBV11-3,-,TRBJ1-1,TGTGCCAGCAGCCGAGACAGTTCGAACACTGAAGCTTTCTTT,CASSRDSSNTEAFF
-,TRBV2,TRBD1,TRBJ2-5,TGTGCCAGCAGTCGGACAGGGCTAGGGGAAGAGACCCAGTACTTC,CASSRTGLGEETQYF
-,TRBV7-6,-,TRBJ1-4,TGTGCCAGCAGCTTAGCAGCAGGGGAGCGTGAAAAACTGTTTTTT,CASSLAAGEREKLFF
-,TRBV28,-,TRBJ1-3,TGTGCCAGCAGGAAGGGGGCTGGAAACACCATATATTTT,CASRKGAGNTIYF
-,TRBV2,TRBD1,TRBJ1-2,TGTGCCAGCAAGGCAGGGGGAAACTATGGCTACACCTTC,CASKAGGNYGYTF
-,TRBV20-1,-,TRBJ1-5,TGCAGTGCTAGCGGGAATCAGCCCCAGCATTTT,CSASGNQPQHF
-,TRBV2,TRBD1,TRBJ2-5,TGTGCCAGCCCTACCACCGGGACAGGCGAAGAGACCCAGTACTTC,CASPTTGTGEETQYF
-,TRBV19,-,TRBJ2-3,TGTGCCAGTAGAGCCCAGGGGATGACAAGTACGCAGTATTTT,CASRAQGMTSTQYF
-,TRBV6-5,-,TRBJ2-7,TGTGCCAGCAGTTACTCGAGTAATGGCTACGAGCAGTACTTC,CASSYSSNGYEQYF
-,TRBV11-3,-,TRBJ1-2,TGTGCCAGCAGCTTACCCCCCCACCTAACTTCCAACTATGGCTACACCTTC,CASSLPPHLTSNYGYTF
-,TRBV5-1,TRBD2,TRBJ2-2,TGCGCCAGCAGCTCCGGACTAGCGGGGAGCCCGAACACCGGGGAGCTGTTTTTT,CASSSGLAGSPNTGELFF
-,TRBV6-1,-,TRBJ2-5,TGTGCCAGCAGTGAAGGGCCCTACAGGGTAGGGGAGACCCAGTACTTC,CASSEGPYRVGETQYF
once,TRBV6-1,-,TRBJ1-6,TGTGCCAGCAGTGACGGGGACACCTGGTATTCACCCCTCCACTTT,CASSDGDTWYSPLHF
-,TRBV7-2,TRBD1,TRBJ1-1,TGTGCCAGCAGCCCAAGGACAGGGGGAATGAACACTGAAGCTTTCTTT,CASSPRTGGMNTEAFF
-,TRBV19,TRBD1,TRBJ1-1,TGTGCCAGTAGTAAGGGACAGGGGGCGCGGACTGAAGCTTTCTTT,CASSKGQGARTEAFF
-,TRBV7-6,-,TRBJ1-3,TGTGCCAGCAGCTCTCCCCGGACAGGAAACACCATATATTTT,CASSSPRTGNTIYF
-,TRBV2,TRBD2,TRBJ2-5,TGTGCCAGCAAAATGAACCGCGGGGGAGAGACCCAGTACTTC,CASKMNRGGETQYF
-,TRBV5-5,TRBD1,TRBJ2-7,TGTGCCAGCAGCTTCCGACAGGGAACCGACGAGCAGTACTTC,CASSFRQGTDEQYF
-,TRBV6-5,-,TRBJ2-7,TGTGCCAGCAGACCACCGACGGGCTCCTACGAGCAGTACTTC,CASRPPTGSYEQYF
-,TRBV5-1,-,TRBJ1-6,TGCGCCAGCAGCTTGTCCACCCTGGGGGCAAATTCACCCCTCCACTTT,CASSLSTLGANSPLHF
-,TRBV30,TRBD1,TRBJ1-5,TGTGCCTGGAGTGGGGGGACAGGGGGCAATCAGCCCCAGCATTTT,CAWSGGTGGNQPQHF
-,TRBV29-1,TRBD1,TRBJ2-7,TGCAGCGTTTATGCAGGGGGCTACGAGCAGTACTTC,CSVYAGGYEQYF
-,TRBV28,-,TRBJ2-7,TGTGCCAGCAGCGCCACAGGGACCGGGATAGCCGAGCAGTACTTC,CASSATGTGIAEQYF
-,TRBV3-1/TRBV3-2,TRBD1,TRBJ1-4,TGTGCCAGCAGCCAAGAAGGGACAGGGAGCGAAAAACTGTTTTTT,CASSQEGTGSEKLFF
-,TRBV7-8,TRBD2,TRBJ2-1,TGTGCCAGCAGCCTCCGGACTAGCGGGTTCAATGAGCAGTTCTTC,CASSLRTSGFNEQFF
-,TRBV19,-,TRBJ1-5,TGTGCCAGTAGTTTCTGGAGGGAAAGAAATCAGCCCCAGCATTTT,CASSFWRERNQPQHF
-,TRBV5-1,-,TRBJ1-1,TGCGCCAGCAGCGGAATACAGGGTAACACTGAAGCTTTCTTT,CASSGIQGNTEAFF
-,TRBV4-1,-,TRBJ1-2,TGCGCCAGCAGCCAAGTCTTACAGCGGGGAGGCGGCTACACCTTC,CASSQVLQRGGGYTF
-,TRBV29-1,-,TRBJ2-3,TGCAGCGTTGGGACAGTCCATACGCAGTATTTT,CSVGTVHTQYF
-,TRBV27,TRBD1,TRBJ1-1,TGTGCCAGCGACAGGGGATTGAACACTGAAGCTTTCTTT,CASDRGLNTEAFF
-,TRBV19,-,TRBJ2-5,TGTGCCAGTAGTTCCTCCCGGGAGACCCAGTACTTC,CASSSSRETQYF
-,TRBV24-1,TRBD2,TRBJ2-3,TGTGCCACCAGTGGGAGCGGGGAGAGGTCCACAGATACGCAGTATTTT,CATSGSGERSTDTQYF
-,TRBV4-2,TRBD1,TRBJ2-1,TGTGCCAGCAGCCAAGTCGGGACAGGGTACAATGAGCAGTTCTTC,CASSQVGTGYNEQFF
-,TRBV2,TRBD1,TRBJ2-7,TGTGCCAGCCTTATCCAGGGGGCCTCCTACGAGCAGTACTTC,CASLIQGASYEQYF
-,TRBV19,-,TRBJ1-2,TGTGCCAGTAGTGTTCAGGGTAACTATGGCTACACCTTC,CASSVQGNYGYTF
-,TRBV7-2,-,TRBJ1-4,TGTGCCAGCAGCCCTCGTAAGGGGAATAATGAAAAACTGTTTTTT,CASSPRKGNNEKLFF
-,TRBV6-1,-,TRBJ1-2,TGTGCCAGCAGTGAAATGGGCCAGACCTATGGCTACACCTTC,CASSEMGQTYGYTF
-,TRBV15,-,TRBJ2-3,TGTGCCACCAGCAGAGAAGCGGTTAGCACAGATACGCAGTATTTT,CATSREAVSTDTQYF
-,TRBV7-2,TRBD1,TRBJ1-5,TGTGCCAGCAGCCCACAGGGGGCTGGAAATCAGCCCCAGCATTTT,CASSPQGAGNQPQHF
-,TRBV12-3/TRBV12-4,-,TRBJ2-7,TGTGCCAGCAGTTTCCTCGACGAGCAGTACTTC,CASSFLDEQYF
-,TRBV19,-,TRBJ1-1,TGTGCCAGTAGTATAGCCAGTAAAATGAACACTGAAGCTTTCTTT,CASSIASKMNTEAFF
-,TRBV6-1,-,TRBJ1-2,TGTGCCAGCAGTGAGACAGGCGGCTATGGCTACACCTTC,CASSETGGYGYTF
-,TRBV5-1,TRBD2,TRBJ2-3,TGCGCCAGCAGCGCAAGACTAGCGGGAGCACAAGCTAGCACAGATACGCAGTATTTT,CASSARLAGAQASTDTQYF
-,TRBV6-4,TRBD2,TRBJ2-1,TGTGCCAGCAGTGACTATAGCGGGAGGGTGCAGTTCTTC,CASSDYSGRVQFF
-,TRBV11-3,TRBD2,TRBJ2-1,TGTGCCAGCAGCTTAGCAGCGGTAGCGGGAGCTTACAATGAGCAGTTCTTC,CASSLAAVAGAYNEQFF
once,TRBV11-3,TRBD2,TRBJ2-1,TGTGCCAGCAGCTTACGACTAGCGGGAGGTGAGAATGAGCAGTTCTTC,CASSLRLAGGENEQFF
few,TRBV6-5,TRBD1,TRBJ1-2,TGTGCAGCAGGGGGAGACTATGGCTACACCTTC,CAAGGDYGYTF
-,TRBV29-1,TRBD2,TRBJ2-7,TGCAGCGTCGGGGGGTCCGGGGGAGGCTCCTACGAGCAGTACTTC,CSVGGSGGGSYEQYF